This T cell receptor beta chain came from a study of OX40 agonist ivuxolimab in advanced cancers. The table came from immunoSEQ multiplex PCR; TCRdb's copy has only in-frame clones and leaves some out. The repertoire holds about 63,000 clones, over 80% seen once, with less than 5% in the top ten. This clone was detected once. The clonotype originates from an adult with an advanced solid tumor such as melanoma, head and neck, liver or kidney cancer. The specimen comprised CD4+ or CD8+ T cells sorted from blood, sampled in a trial of the OX40 agonist ivuxolimab.

CDR3 sequence reads: CASRQAGTSGGKRWADTQYF. CDR3 nucleotides: TGCGCCAGCAGGCAAGCCGGGACTAGCGGAGGAAAGAGGTGGGCGGATACGCAGTATTTT. J is TRBJ2-3 and V is TRBV5-1; 11 bases are a match to TRBD2. Germline V lookup: CDR1 SGHRS, CDR2 YFSETQ. This CDR3 comprises 20 residues. J gave up 6 bases and V 5 bases, and 23 bases lay outside the gene matches.